This T cell receptor (beta chain) derives from a study of blood T cell repertoires in COVID-19. Germline assignment: CDR1 MNHEY and CDR2 SMNVEV (reference sequence). The CDR3 is made up of 14 amino acids. The trim removed 6 bases at V and 4 bases at J, leaving 4 bases unmatched. Only in-frame clones appear in the TCRdb table, and some are missing; sequencing was by immunoSEQ multiplex PCR. The sample lists about 240,000 clones, about four fifths occurring once. The clonotype comes from a woman of 80 years or more with COVID-19, enrolled during active disease. The source material was peripheral blood. The chain uses TRBV27 and TRBJ2-3; 10 bases line up with TRBD2. CDR3 coding DNA: TGTGCCAGCAGGGGTAGCGGGAGGCCAGATACGCAGTATTTT. Amino acids: CASRGSGRPDTQYF.